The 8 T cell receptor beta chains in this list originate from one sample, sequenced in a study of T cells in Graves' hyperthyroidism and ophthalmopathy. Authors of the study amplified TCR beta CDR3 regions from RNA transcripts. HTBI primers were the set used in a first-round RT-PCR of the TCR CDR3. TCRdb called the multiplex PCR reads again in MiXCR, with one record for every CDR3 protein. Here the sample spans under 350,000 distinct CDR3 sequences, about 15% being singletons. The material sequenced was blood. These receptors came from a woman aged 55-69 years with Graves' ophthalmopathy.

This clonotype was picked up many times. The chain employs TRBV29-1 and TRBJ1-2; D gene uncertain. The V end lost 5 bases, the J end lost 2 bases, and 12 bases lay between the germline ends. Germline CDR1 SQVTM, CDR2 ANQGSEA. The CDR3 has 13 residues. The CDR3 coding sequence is TGCAGCGTTTCGCAGGCGTTAAACTATGGCTACACCTTC. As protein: CSVSQALNYGYTF.

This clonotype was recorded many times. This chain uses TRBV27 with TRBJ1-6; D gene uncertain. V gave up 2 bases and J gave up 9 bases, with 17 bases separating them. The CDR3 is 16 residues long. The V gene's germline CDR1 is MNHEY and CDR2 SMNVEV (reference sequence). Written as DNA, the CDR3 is TGTGCCAGCAGTTTAGTTCCACCCGCGTTGGGTTCACCCCTCCACTTT. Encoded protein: CASSLVPPALGSPLHF.

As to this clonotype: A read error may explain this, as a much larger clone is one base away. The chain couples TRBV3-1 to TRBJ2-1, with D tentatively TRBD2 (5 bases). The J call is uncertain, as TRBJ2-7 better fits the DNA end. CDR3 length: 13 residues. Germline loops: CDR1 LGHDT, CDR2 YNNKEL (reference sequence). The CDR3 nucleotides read TGTGCCAGCAGCCGCGGGCCCCACAATGAGCAGTACTTC. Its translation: CASSRGPHNEQYF.

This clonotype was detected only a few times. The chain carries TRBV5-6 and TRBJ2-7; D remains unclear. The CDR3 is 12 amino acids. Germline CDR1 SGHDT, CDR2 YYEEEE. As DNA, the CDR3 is TGTGCAACTGGAAGCAGCGCCTACGAGCAGTACTTC. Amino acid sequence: CATGSSAYEQYF.

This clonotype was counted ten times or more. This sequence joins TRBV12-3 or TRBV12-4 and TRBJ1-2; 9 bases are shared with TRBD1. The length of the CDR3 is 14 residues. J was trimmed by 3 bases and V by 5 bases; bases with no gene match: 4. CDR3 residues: CASSETGGDYGYTF. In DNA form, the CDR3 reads TGTGCCAGCAGTGAAACAGGGGGCGACTATGGCTACACCTTC.

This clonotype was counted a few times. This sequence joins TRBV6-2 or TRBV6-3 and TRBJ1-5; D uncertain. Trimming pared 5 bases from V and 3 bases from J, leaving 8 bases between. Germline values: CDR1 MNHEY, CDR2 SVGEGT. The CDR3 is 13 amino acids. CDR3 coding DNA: TGTGCCAGCAGTAGGGCATTCAATCAGCCCCAGCATTTT. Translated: CASSRAFNQPQHF.

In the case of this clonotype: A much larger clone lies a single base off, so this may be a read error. CDR3 nucleotides: TGTACCACCAGCAGAGATAAGGGCTACGAGCAGTACTTC. Translating gives CTTSRDKGYEQYF. The chain couples TRBV15 to TRBJ2-7; D ambiguous. Germline V lookup: CDR1 LNHNV, CDR2 YYDKDF (reference sequence). The CDR3 is 13 amino acids.

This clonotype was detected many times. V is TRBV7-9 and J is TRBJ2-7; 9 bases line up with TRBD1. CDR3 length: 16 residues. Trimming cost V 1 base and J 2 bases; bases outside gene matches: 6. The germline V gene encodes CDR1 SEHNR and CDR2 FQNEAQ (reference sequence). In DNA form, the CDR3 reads TGTGCCAGCAGCTTAGAAGGACAGGGGTTTCCCTACGAGCAGTACTTC. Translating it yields CASSLEGQGFPYEQYF.